These T cell receptor beta chains were read from a single sample in a study of beta chain features in type 1 diabetes. Sequencing used immunoSEQ multiplex PCR; TCRdb keeps in-frame clones, though not all of them. Of 200,000 to 300,000 clones in the sample, over 11% were seen once. Specimen: naive CD4+ T cells from blood. All receptors derive from a young man with type 1 diabetes. Both conserved end residues are part of each CDR3. The D gene is left open where the match is weak. Clone size is stated in some rows and not others, as once, few, many or a class when expanded.

length: 15; V: TRBV30; size: few; D: .; J: TRBJ1-1; CDR3: CAWSVVQGKNTEAFF; DNA: TGTGCCTGGAGTGTAGTCCAGGGGAAGAACACTGAAGCTTTCTTT
length: 14; V: TRBV19; size: .; D: TRBD1; J: TRBJ2-2; CDR3: CAGRDRAGNGELFF; DNA: TGTGCCGGGAGGGACAGGGCAGGAAACGGGGAGCTGTTTTTT
length: 17; V: TRBV5-1; size: .; D: .; J: TRBJ1-6; CDR3: CASSLVGGSSYNSPLHF; DNA: TGCGCCAGCAGCTTGGTGGGCGGGAGCTCCTATAATTCACCCCTCCACTTT
length: 19; V: TRBV11-1; size: .; D: TRBD2; J: TRBJ2-1; CDR3: CASSSRGGLAGGSYNEQFF; DNA: TGTGCCAGCAGCTCCCGAGGGGGTCTAGCGGGAGGCTCCTACAATGAGCAGTTCTTC
length: 12; V: TRBV29-1; size: .; D: TRBD2; J: TRBJ2-7; CDR3: CSVDGESGKQYF; DNA: TGCAGCGTTGATGGGGAAAGCGGGAAGCAGTACTTC
length: 15; V: TRBV6-5; size: .; D: .; J: TRBJ1-1; CDR3: CASSYSAGMNTEAFF; DNA: TGTGCCAGCAGTTACTCGGCAGGAATGAACACTGAAGCTTTCTTT
length: 17; V: TRBV5-4; size: few; D: TRBD2; J: TRBJ2-2; CDR3: CASSLGAGGPDTGELFF; DNA: TGTGCCAGCAGCTTGGGAGCGGGGGGGCCCGACACCGGGGAGCTGTTTTTT
length: 13; V: TRBV6-5; size: .; D: .; J: TRBJ1-3; CDR3: CASSTINGNTIYF; DNA: TGTGCCAGCAGTACTATAAATGGAAACACCATATATTTT
length: 14; V: TRBV30; size: few; D: .; J: TRBJ1-1; CDR3: CAWTLPTITTEAFF; DNA: TGTGCCTGGACCTTACCGACAATTACCACTGAAGCTTTCTTT
length: 13; V: TRBV11-2; size: few; D: TRBD2; J: TRBJ2-1; CDR3: CASGRGPPDEQFF; DNA: TGTGCCAGCGGGAGGGGACCCCCAGATGAGCAGTTCTTC
length: 15; V: TRBV30; size: .; D: TRBD1; J: TRBJ1-4; CDR3: CAGHLTGQGAEKLFF; DNA: TGTGCCGGACACCTGACGGGACAGGGGGCGGAAAAACTGTTTTTT
length: 15; V: TRBV11-2; size: .; D: TRBD1; J: TRBJ1-6; CDR3: CASSQSGQHNSPLHF; DNA: TGTGCCAGCAGCCAGTCGGGACAGCATAATTCACCCCTCCACTTT
length: 13; V: TRBV7-9; size: few; D: TRBD1; J: TRBJ1-2; CDR3: CASSYGTGNGYTF; DNA: TGTGCCAGCAGCTACGGGACAGGGAATGGCTACACCTTC
length: 17; V: TRBV18; size: .; D: TRBD1; J: TRBJ1-5; CDR3: CASSPLGDRVGHQPQHF; DNA: TGTGCCAGCTCACCTCTCGGGGACAGGGTAGGGCATCAGCCCCAGCATTTT
length: 15; V: TRBV30; size: few; D: TRBD1; J: TRBJ1-5; CDR3: CAWSPEGAGNQPQHF; DNA: TGTGCCTGGAGCCCTGAGGGGGCTGGCAATCAGCCCCAGCATTTT
length: 17; V: TRBV29-1; size: .; D: .; J: TRBJ2-1; CDR3: CSVGRGEKFSSYNEQFF; DNA: TGCAGCGTTGGGAGGGGTGAAAAATTTAGCTCCTACAATGAGCAGTTCTTC
length: 15; V: TRBV7-2; size: few; D: TRBD1; J: TRBJ1-5; CDR3: CASSGPGTGDQPQHF; DNA: TGTGCCAGCAGCGGGCCCGGGACAGGGGATCAGCCCCAGCATTTT
length: 14; V: TRBV2; size: few; D: .; J: TRBJ1-2; CDR3: CASRGRQAFDGYTF; DNA: TGTGCCAGCAGGGGTAGACAGGCTTTCGATGGCTACACCTTC
length: 13; V: TRBV14; size: few; D: TRBD2; J: TRBJ2-1; CDR3: CASRTTGGSGQFF; DNA: TGTGCCAGCAGGACTACGGGGGGATCGGGGCAGTTCTTC
length: 15; V: TRBV7-8; size: .; D: .; J: TRBJ1-5; CDR3: CASSLEGAPGQPQHF; DNA: TGTGCCAGCAGCTTGGAAGGGGCTCCCGGTCAGCCCCAGCATTTT
length: 14; V: TRBV30; size: .; D: .; J: TRBJ1-6; CDR3: CAWSVAQGNSPLHF; DNA: TGTGCCTGGAGTGTTGCACAGGGAAATTCACCCCTCCACTTT
length: 15; V: TRBV30; size: few; D: .; J: TRBJ2-4; CDR3: CAWSEYQLAKNIQYF; DNA: TGTGCCTGGAGCGAGTACCAACTAGCCAAAAACATTCAGTACTTC
length: 15; V: TRBV5-4; size: .; D: .; J: TRBJ2-7; CDR3: CASSMGSRGPYEQYF; DNA: TGTGCCAGCAGCATGGGGTCCAGGGGCCCCTACGAGCAGTACTTC
length: 13; V: TRBV5-6; size: .; D: .; J: TRBJ1-2; CDR3: CASSPGLNYGYTF; DNA: TGTGCCAGCAGCCCGGGACTAAACTATGGCTACACCTTC
length: 16; V: TRBV4-1; size: few; D: .; J: TRBJ2-6; CDR3: CASSQGSGSGANVLTF; DNA: TGCGCCAGCAGCCAAGGGTCCGGGTCCGGGGCCAACGTCCTGACTTTC
length: 15; V: TRBV19; size: .; D: TRBD1; J: TRBJ1-5; CDR3: CASSISTGAGQPQHF; DNA: TGTGCCAGTAGTATTTCGACAGGGGCAGGTCAGCCCCAGCATTTT
length: 13; V: TRBV27; size: few; D: .; J: TRBJ2-1; CDR3: CATQWGAYNEQFF; DNA: TGTGCCACTCAATGGGGGGCCTACAATGAGCAGTTCTTC
length: 13; V: TRBV30; size: few; D: TRBD1; J: TRBJ1-1; CDR3: CAWSTGGGTEAFF; DNA: TGTGCCTGGAGTACAGGGGGCGGTACTGAAGCTTTCTTT
length: 14; V: TRBV5-4; size: .; D: .; J: TRBJ2-5; CDR3: CASSAGQYQETQYF; DNA: TGTGCCAGCAGCGCGGGGCAGTATCAAGAGACCCAGTACTTC
length: 15; V: TRBV7-6; size: .; D: .; J: TRBJ2-5; CDR3: CASSPTGTLGETQYF; DNA: TGTGCCAGCAGCCCCACGGGAACCCTTGGGGAGACCCAGTACTTC
length: 15; V: TRBV7-2; size: .; D: TRBD1; J: TRBJ1-1; CDR3: CASSLGDRVNTEAFF; DNA: TGTGCCAGCAGCTTAGGGGACAGGGTGAACACTGAAGCTTTCTTT
length: 16; V: TRBV4-1; size: once; D: TRBD2; J: TRBJ2-1; CDR3: CASSPTSGKGWNEQFF; DNA: TGCGCCAGCAGCCCGACTAGCGGGAAAGGGTGGAATGAGCAGTTCTTC
length: 12; V: TRBV6-1; size: few; D: .; J: TRBJ2-7; CDR3: CASSEGGGEQYF; DNA: TGTGCCAGCAGTGAGGGGGGAGGCGAGCAGTACTTC
length: 14; V: TRBV7-8; size: few; D: TRBD1; J: TRBJ2-7; CDR3: CASSLEDRGYEQYF; DNA: TGTGCCAGCAGCTTAGAAGACAGGGGGTACGAGCAGTACTTC
length: 13; V: TRBV30; size: .; D: TRBD2; J: TRBJ2-5; CDR3: CAWRVAGAETQYF; DNA: TGTGCCTGGCGAGTAGCGGGAGCAGAGACCCAGTACTTC
length: 15; V: TRBV4-1; size: .; D: TRBD1; J: TRBJ2-7; CDR3: CASSRRDRGEDEQYF; DNA: TGCGCCAGCAGCCGCCGGGACAGGGGTGAGGACGAGCAGTACTTC
length: 11; V: TRBV29-1; size: .; D: TRBD2; J: TRBJ2-7; CDR3: CSARREAEQYF; DNA: TGCAGCGCGCGACGGGAGGCCGAGCAGTACTTC
length: 12; V: TRBV10-3; size: .; D: TRBD1; J: TRBJ1-2; CDR3: CAITPGTGLYTF; DNA: TGTGCCATCACTCCCGGGACAGGGTTGTACACCTTC
length: 16; V: TRBV11-2; size: .; D: .; J: TRBJ2-2; CDR3: CASSSVGGRSTGELFF; DNA: TGTGCCAGCAGCTCAGTCGGGGGGCGCTCCACCGGGGAGCTGTTTTTT
length: 14; V: TRBV30; size: .; D: TRBD2; J: TRBJ2-7; CDR3: CAWTRLAGANEQYF; DNA: TGTGCCTGGACACGACTAGCGGGGGCGAACGAGCAGTACTTC
length: 13; V: TRBV5-4; size: .; D: .; J: TRBJ2-5; CDR3: CASSLPTQETQYF; DNA: TGTGCCAGCAGCTTGCCTACCCAAGAGACCCAGTACTTC
length: 16; V: TRBV6-4; size: .; D: TRBD1; J: TRBJ2-7; CDR3: CASSVQPGQGAYEQYF; DNA: TGTGCCAGCAGTGTACAGCCGGGACAGGGTGCCTACGAGCAGTACTTC
length: 14; V: TRBV11-2; size: .; D: TRBD2; J: TRBJ2-7; CDR3: CASRISGAGYEQYF; DNA: TGTGCCAGCAGGATTAGCGGGGCTGGCTACGAGCAGTACTTC
length: 18; V: TRBV4-2; size: few; D: TRBD2; J: TRBJ2-3; CDR3: CASSQAIGLAMGTDTQYF; DNA: TGTGCCAGCAGCCAAGCTATTGGACTAGCGATGGGCACAGATACGCAGTATTTT
length: 15; V: TRBV29-1; size: .; D: .; J: TRBJ1-3; CDR3: CSVEEVVGAGNTIYF; DNA: TGCAGCGTTGAAGAGGTAGTAGGGGCGGGAAACACCATATATTTT
length: 14; V: TRBV6-6; size: .; D: TRBD1; J: TRBJ2-7; CDR3: CASRPGQGFYEQYF; DNA: TGTGCCAGCAGACCGGGACAGGGGTTTTACGAGCAGTACTTC
length: 16; V: TRBV6-5; size: .; D: .; J: TRBJ1-2; CDR3: CASSYSWRVSNYGYTF; DNA: TGTGCCAGCAGTTACTCCTGGAGGGTTTCAAACTATGGCTACACCTTC
length: 12; V: TRBV27; size: once; D: TRBD1; J: TRBJ2-7; CDR3: CASSLTGDEQYF; DNA: TGTGCCAGCAGTTTGACAGGGGACGAGCAGTACTTC
length: 19; V: TRBV19; size: few; D: TRBD1; J: TRBJ2-6; CDR3: CASSLGTGQGTPGANVLTF; DNA: TGTGCCAGTAGTTTAGGGACCGGACAGGGGACCCCTGGGGCCAACGTCCTGACTTTC
length: 14; V: TRBV30; size: .; D: .; J: TRBJ1-1; CDR3: CAWSVTRESTEAFF; DNA: TGTGCCTGGAGTGTAACTCGGGAGAGCACTGAAGCTTTCTTT
length: 15; V: TRBV6-5; size: few; D: .; J: TRBJ2-1; CDR3: CASSYDWGQYNEQFF; DNA: TGTGCCAGCAGTTACGACTGGGGGCAGTACAATGAGCAGTTCTTC
length: 13; V: TRBV5-4; size: few; D: .; J: TRBJ2-3; CDR3: CASSFTVTDTQYF; DNA: TGTGCCAGCAGCTTTACAGTCACAGATACGCAGTATTTT
length: 13; V: TRBV29-1; size: few; D: .; J: TRBJ1-1; CDR3: CSSAGRLATEAFF; DNA: TGCAGCTCGGCAGGGAGGTTGGCCACTGAAGCTTTCTTT
length: 14; V: TRBV7-2; size: once; D: .; J: TRBJ2-5; CDR3: CASSRGRRAETQYF; DNA: TGTGCCAGCAGCCGAGGTCGCAGGGCAGAGACCCAGTACTTC
length: 15; V: TRBV6-5; size: .; D: TRBD1; J: TRBJ1-1; CDR3: CASSQRTGVNTEAFF; DNA: TGTGCCAGCAGTCAAAGGACAGGGGTAAACACTGAAGCTTTCTTT